The sequence of this T cell receptor (beta chain) was determined in a study of T cells in Graves' hyperthyroidism and ophthalmopathy. Patients were excluded for uncontrolled infection, other autoimmune disease, pregnancy or lactation. Germline V lookup: CDR1 KGHSH, CDR2 LQKENI. The CDR3 is made up of 15 amino acids. V was trimmed by 0 bases and J by 2 bases, leaving 8 bases between them. For this clonotype: Its specificity is unknown.

It was RNA transcripts that yielded the amplified TCR beta CDR3 regions. Primed by the HTBI set, a first-round RT-PCR was run on the TCR CDR3. TCRdb re-derived calls from the multiplex PCR reads in MiXCR, one entry per CDR3 protein. Altogether about 640,000 distinct CDR3 sequences are present, around 20% being singletons, with the ten largest covering 34%. General study points: Separating ophthalmopathy from stable hyperthyroidism was achieved by a 13 V-J model.

This TCR derives from a man aged 25 to 40 with Graves' ophthalmopathy. The sample taken for sequencing was blood. The chain joins TRBV18 to TRBJ1-3, with TRBD1 as a possible D gene (5 bases). The CDR3 here is CASSPPSGPGNTIYF. The CDR3 DNA reads TGTGCCAGCTCACCACCGTCGGGACCTGGAAACACCATATATTTT.